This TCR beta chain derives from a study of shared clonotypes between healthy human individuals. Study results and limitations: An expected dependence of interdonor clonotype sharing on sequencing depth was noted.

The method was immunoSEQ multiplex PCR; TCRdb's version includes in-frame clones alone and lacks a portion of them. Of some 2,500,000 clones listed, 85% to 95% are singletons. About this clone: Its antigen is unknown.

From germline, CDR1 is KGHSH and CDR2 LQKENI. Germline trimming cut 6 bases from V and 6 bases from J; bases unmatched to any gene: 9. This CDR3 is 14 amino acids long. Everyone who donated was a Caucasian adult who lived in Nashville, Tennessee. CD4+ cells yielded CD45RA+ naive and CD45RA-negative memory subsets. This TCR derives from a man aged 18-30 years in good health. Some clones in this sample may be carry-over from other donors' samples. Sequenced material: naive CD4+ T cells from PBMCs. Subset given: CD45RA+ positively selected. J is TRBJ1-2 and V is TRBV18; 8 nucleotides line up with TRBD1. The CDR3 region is CASSPGQGFHGYTF. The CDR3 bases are TGTGCCAGCTCTCCCGGACAGGGCTTTCATGGCTACACCTTC.